Below, one TCR beta chain is given with its context. What it binds is not known. Each donor was nominally healthy when sampled (though unrecorded immune exposures were likely). The sample belongs to a study of cytomegalovirus exposure and HLA in healthy donors. Study results and caveats: Later analysis revealed greater clonal expansion in HLA-associated TCR beta chains than in equally common others. For most TCR beta V segments, an earlier analysis put the productive rate at about 87% or about 30% of the time.

The PCR made use of 60 Vbeta and 13 Jbeta primers. Assay used: immunoSEQ multiplex PCR; TCRdb lists only in-frame clones, some missing. The sample has 130,000 or so clones, about 82% seen once. The junction had 7 bases not matched to a gene; V was cut back by 6 bases and J by 8 bases. The CDR3 spans 13 residues. The germline V gene has CDR1 MNHEY and CDR2 SVGAGI. This sequence originates from a man aged 30 to 39 in good health and CMV-seronegative. Material for sequencing was PBMCs. The V call is TRBV6-5, the J call TRBJ1-2, with 9 positions matching TRBD1. CDR3 amino acids: CASRLGQGLGYTF. In DNA, the CDR3 is TGTGCCAGCAGACTGGGACAGGGATTGGGCTACACCTTC.